A selection of T cell receptor beta chains follows, all from one sample in a study of T-cell memory formation after mild COVID-19. TCRdb re-analysed the 5' RACE reads in MiXCR, keeping a single row per CDR3 protein. The sample lists about 560,000 distinct CDR3 sequences, 15% to 20% occurring once. Sequenced sample: PBMCs or a T cell subset sorted from them (not recorded which). The source is an adult woman who had mild COVID-19 (a few samples of this study predate the infection). Cell type and time point are not known. CDR3s include the opening cysteine and the closing phenylalanine or tryptophan. A D gene is named only where the DNA matches it firmly. Clone size appears in some rows only: once, few, many, or a class for an expanded clone.

d_gene	v_gene	abundance	j_gene	CDR3aa	CDR3nt
-	TRBV7-9	few	TRBJ2-7	CASSFQGGYEQYF	TGTGCCAGCAGCTTCCAGGGTGGGTACGAGCAGTACTTC
-	TRBV18	few	TRBJ2-7	CASSPRPGLEQYF	TGTGCCAGCTCACCTCGTCCCGGCCTCGAGCAGTACTTC
-	TRBV7-8	many	TRBJ1-1	CASSLEQGRTEAFF	TGTGCCAGCAGCTTAGAGCAGGGGCGGACTGAAGCTTTCTTT
TRBD2	TRBV5-1	few	TRBJ2-1	CASLQTSGSLDEQFF	TGCGCCAGCCTCCAGACTAGCGGGAGTCTGGATGAGCAGTTCTTC
-	TRBV5-1	-	TRBJ1-2	CASSSDPSSGYTF	TGCGCCAGCAGCTCTGATCCTTCGTCCGGCTACACCTTC
-	TRBV4-1	-	TRBJ2-7	CASSQSPRGVMYEQYF	TGCGCCAGCAGCCAATCTCCTCGCGGGGTAATGTACGAGCAGTACTTC
-	TRBV6-2/TRBV6-3	few	TRBJ2-1	CASSYAGARHEQFF	TGTGCCAGCAGTTACGCTGGGGCGAGACATGAGCAGTTCTTC
TRBD2	TRBV12-3/TRBV12-4	-	TRBJ2-1	CASSLALSSGSSSYNEQFF	TGTGCCAGCAGTTTAGCGTTGTCTAGCGGGTCGAGCTCCTACAATGAGCAGTTCTTC
-	TRBV7-2	-	TRBJ2-1	CASSLETGLVSGEQFF	TGTGCCAGCAGCTTAGAGACGGGCCTAGTAAGTGGTGAGCAGTTCTTC
-	TRBV9	few	TRBJ1-1	CASSVGRDTEAFF	TGTGCCAGCAGCGTCGGCAGGGACACTGAAGCTTTCTTT
-	TRBV7-9	-	TRBJ2-1	CASSPRAGPRPFF	TGTGCCAGCAGCCCCCGTGCCGGGCCCCGTCCCTTCTTC
-	TRBV24-1	few	TRBJ2-3	CATSAVGFTDTQYF	TGTGCCACCAGTGCAGTCGGATTCACAGATACGCAGTATTTT
TRBD2	TRBV7-8	-	TRBJ2-7	CASSDSGRAYEQYF	TGTGCCAGCAGCGATAGCGGGAGGGCCTACGAGCAGTACTTC
-	TRBV7-9	-	TRBJ1-2	CASSYDDHRVNYGYTF	TGTGCCAGCAGCTACGACGACCACAGGGTTAACTATGGCTACACCTTC
-	TRBV30	-	TRBJ2-7	CAWSTILVYEQYF	TGTGCCTGGAGTACGATCTTAGTCTACGAGCAGTACTTC
-	TRBV5-1	-	TRBJ2-5	CASSPGAEETQYF	TGCGCCAGCAGTCCCGGGGCAGAAGAGACCCAGTACTTC
-	TRBV7-2	many	TRBJ2-2	CASSLTPLRGPFANTGELFF	TGTGCCAGCAGCCTAACCCCCTTGCGGGGGCCGTTCGCGAACACCGGGGAGCTGTTTTTT
TRBD2	TRBV7-6	many	TRBJ2-5	CASSLVPAGGSETQYF	TGTGCCAGCAGCTTAGTCCCAGCGGGGGGGTCGGAGACCCAGTACTTC
TRBD1	TRBV27	few	TRBJ1-1	CASSQQGRTEAFF	TGTGCCAGCAGTCAACAGGGGCGCACTGAAGCTTTCTTT
-	TRBV7-9	-	TRBJ2-2	CASSSDRPPQGTGELFF	TGTGCCAGCAGCTCCGACAGGCCACCTCAGGGCACCGGGGAGCTGTTTTTT
-	TRBV5-4	few	TRBJ1-5	CASSLDIRQPQHF	TGTGCCAGCAGCTTGGACATCAGGCAGCCCCAGCATTTT
-	TRBV14	-	TRBJ2-2	CASSQAVSGELFF	TGTGCCAGCAGCCAAGCTGTGTCCGGGGAGCTGTTTTTT
TRBD1	TRBV15	few	TRBJ2-2	CATSTGLGQGTGELFF	TGTGCCACCAGCACTGGCCTTGGACAGGGAACCGGGGAGCTGTTTTTT
-	TRBV20-1	few	TRBJ2-7	CSARSSAIYEQYF	TGCAGTGCTAGATCCTCAGCGATCTACGAGCAGTACTTC
-	TRBV7-2	-	TRBJ2-3	CASSLVGPSTDTQYF	TGTGCCAGCAGCTTAGTTGGGCCGAGCACAGATACGCAGTATTTT
TRBD1	TRBV12-3/TRBV12-4	-	TRBJ1-1	CASSPGTGSGEAFF	TGTGCCAGCAGTCCTGGGACAGGTAGCGGTGAAGCTTTCTTT
-	TRBV4-2	few	TRBJ2-3	CASSQDLSIQYF	TGTGCCAGCAGCCAAGACCTCAGCATCCAGTATTTT
TRBD1	TRBV12-3/TRBV12-4	few	TRBJ1-2	CASSSRDRGYYGYTF	TGTGCCAGCAGTTCTCGGGACAGGGGATACTATGGCTACACCTTC
-	TRBV4-3	-	TRBJ2-2	CASSQRPITGELFF	TGCGCCAGCAGCCAGCGACCCATCACCGGGGAGCTGTTTTTT
-	TRBV19	-	TRBJ1-1	CASRSGSRGRIGGTEAFF	TGTGCCAGTAGATCGGGCAGCAGGGGCCGAATTGGAGGCACTGAAGCTTTCTTT
-	TRBV20-1	few	TRBJ2-3	CSARLGVGPDTQYF	TGCAGTGCTAGGTTGGGAGTCGGGCCTGATACGCAGTATTTT
TRBD2	TRBV18	few	TRBJ2-7	CASSRTSGMFEQYF	TGTGCCAGCTCTCGGACTAGCGGGATGTTCGAGCAGTACTTC
-	TRBV20-1	-	TRBJ1-4	CSAQGGTPNEKLFF	TGCAGTGCCCAGGGAGGGACGCCTAATGAAAAACTGTTTTTT
TRBD1	TRBV24-1	-	TRBJ2-3	CATSDHNRGRGDTQYF	TGTGCCACCAGTGATCATAACAGGGGCCGCGGAGATACGCAGTATTTT
TRBD2	TRBV7-9	-	TRBJ2-1	CASSFSRLAGGYEQFF	TGTGCCAGCAGCTTTTCACGTCTAGCGGGGGGCTATGAGCAGTTCTTC
-	TRBV29-1	-	TRBJ2-3	CSVEDPWTALSDTQYF	TGCAGCGTTGAAGATCCGTGGACAGCATTGAGTGATACGCAGTATTTT